The clone carrying this T cell receptor (beta chain) has ten or more counts. The sample comes from a study of neurological immune-mediated disorders. TCRdb analysed the 5' RACE reads with MiXCR anew, one entry per CDR3 protein. The sample shows 40,000 to 60,000 distinct CDR3 sequences, 3% to 3.5% of them seen only once. J was trimmed by 5 bases and V by 6 bases; bases with no gene match: 11. CDR3 length: 14 amino acids. Germline loops: CDR1 DFQATT, CDR2 SNEGSKA (reference sequence). This receptor was identified in a man in his forties with multiple sclerosis. The sequenced material came from PBMCs. The chain uses TRBV20-1 and TRBJ2-5, with 8 bases matching TRBD2. The CDR3 DNA follows: TGCAGTGCATGGGAGGCGGGGGGTGGGGAGACCCAGTACTTC. Translated: CSAWEAGGGETQYF.